These 19 T cell receptor beta chains originate from one sample sequenced in a study of T cells after yellow fever vaccination. One entry per CDR3 protein results from TCRdb running MiXCR on the 5' RACE reads. The sample lists roughly 520,000 distinct CDR3 sequences, about a fifth occurring once. The sequences come from PBMCs, collected approximately 22 days after the first yellow fever vaccination. The source of these receptors is a man younger than 35 who received the YFV17D yellow fever vaccine.

Many counts were recorded for this clonotype. This chain connects TRBV4-1 to TRBJ2-5; 9 nucleotides line up with TRBD2. Trimming at V came to 0 bases and at J to 0 bases, leaving 2 bases not matched to a gene. CDR1 and CDR2 (germline): MGHRA, YSYEKL. The CDR3 consists of 16 residues. CDR3 sequence: CASSQDPSGDQETQYF. For the CDR3, the DNA is TGCGCCAGCAGCCAAGATCCTAGCGGGGACCAAGAGACCCAGTACTTC.

In its sample, this clonotype was seen many times. This chain joins TRBV5-1 and TRBJ1-2; D gene ambiguous. The CDR3 loop spans 16 amino acids. CDR1 and CDR2 from the germline V gene are SGHRS and YFSETQ. Deletions cut 4 bases from V and 0 bases from J, with 16 bases between. The CDR3 DNA follows: TGCGCCAGCAGCGACATCCCAGGAGACCCTAACTATGGCTACACCTTC. It yields the protein CASSDIPGDPNYGYTF.

The gene calls are TRBV28 and TRBJ2-6, with TRBD1 matching 8 bases. This CDR3 has 16 residues. Germline-derived CDR1 and CDR2 are MDHEN and SYDVKM. The J segment lost 2 bases and the V segment lost 5 bases, leaving 5 bases of the junction unmatched. DNA of the CDR3: TGTGCCAGCAGTGGGCCAGGGGGCGCTGGGGCCAACGTCCTGACTTTC. This codes for CASSGPGGAGANVLTF. Variable domain in full (rest from reference TRBV28 and TRBJ2-6): DVKVTQSSRYLVKRTGEKVFLECVQDMDHENMFWYRQDPGLGLRLIYFSYDVKMKEKGDIPEGYSVSREKKERFSLILESASTNQTSMYLCASSGPGGAGANVLTFGAGSRLTVL.

This sequence joins TRBV5-6 and TRBJ2-3; D call uncertain. V was pared by 6 bases and J by 2 bases, with 10 bases between. Per germline, CDR1 SGHDT and CDR2 YYEEEE. This CDR3 spans 13 amino acids. CDR3 amino acids: CASTRQHTDTQYF. CDR3 sequence (DNA): TGTGCCAGCACCCGCCAACACACAGATACGCAGTATTTT.

This chain links TRBV7-2 with TRBJ1-3; D is unclear. Germline-derived CDR1 and CDR2 are SGHTA and FQGNSA. The ends were cut back, 4 bases at V and 2 bases at J, with 6 bases in the middle. CDR3 length: 13 amino acids. CDR3 nucleotides: TGTGCCAGCAGCTACATTGCTGGAAACACCATATATTTT. It translates to CASSYIAGNTIYF.

This chain uses TRBV7-3 with TRBJ2-3; a weak D match, TRBD1 (7 bases). V lost 2 bases, J lost 0 bases, and 15 bases lay in between. The germline V gene encodes CDR1 SGHTA and CDR2 FQGTGA. The CDR3 length is 17 residues. The CDR3 region is CASSLGPQGTSTDTQYF. The CDR3 DNA follows: TGTGCCAGCAGCTTAGGACCACAGGGGACTAGCACAGATACGCAGTATTTT.

The chain carries TRBV7-3 and TRBJ2-1; D is perhaps TRBD2 (7 bases). CDR3 length: 15 residues. Germline V CDR1 and CDR2: SGHTA, FQGTGA. Trimming removed 4 bases at V and 8 bases at J, with 18 bases between. CDR3 bases: TGTGCCAGCAGCTCGGGGGGCAGGGAGGTATATGAGCAGTTCTTC. This translates into CASSSGGREVYEQFF.

J is TRBJ2-1 and V is TRBV7-3; TRBD1 agrees at 8 bases. Trimming cost V 4 bases and J 8 bases; bases outside gene matches: 7. This CDR3 region has 14 residues. The germline CDR1 and CDR2 sequences are SGHTA and FQGTGA. Here the CDR3 DNA reads TGTGCCAGCAGCTGGGGGGACAGGAGGGATGAGCAGTTCTTC. Residues: CASSWGDRRDEQFF.

The chain carries TRBV12-3 or TRBV12-4 and TRBJ2-5, with D possibly being TRBD1 or TRBD2 (5 bases each). The CDR3 has 17 amino acids. Trimming took off 5 bases at V and 4 bases at J, with 23 bases between the two ends. The chain's CDR3 is CASSHRRSGPKGETQYF. CDR3 DNA sequence: TGTGCCAGCAGTCACCGGAGGTCGGGGCCCAAGGGAGAGACCCAGTACTTC.

This chain connects TRBV28 to TRBJ2-7; TRBD1 agrees at 7 bases. The ends lost 3 bases at V and 3 bases at J; junction bases unmatched: 8. The CDR3 extends over 15 amino acids. Germline V CDR1 and CDR2: MDHEN, SYDVKM. Here the CDR3 reads CASSFGPGQSYEQYF. In nucleotides, the CDR3 is TGTGCCAGCAGTTTTGGACCGGGACAGAGCTACGAGCAGTACTTC. Drawing the rest from reference TRBV28 and TRBJ2-7, the complete variable domain is DVKVTQSSRYLVKRTGEKVFLECVQDMDHENMFWYRQDPGLGLRLIYFSYDVKMKEKGDIPEGYSVSREKKERFSLILESASTNQTSMYLCASSFGPGQSYEQYFGPGTRLTVT.

The chain uses TRBV6-1 and TRBJ1-2; no definite D call. The CDR3 has 14 amino acids. V lost 6 bases and J 0 bases, leaving 11 bases between the germline ends. The V gene's germline CDR1 is MNHNS and CDR2 SASEGT. The CDR3 is CASRETGANYGYTF. As DNA, the CDR3 is TGTGCCAGCAGGGAGACGGGAGCTAACTATGGCTACACCTTC.

This clonotype has only a few counts. The V and J genes are TRBV29-1 and TRBJ1-2; D is unclear. Germline values: CDR1 SQVTM, CDR2 ANQGSEA. This CDR3 is built from 12 residues. V gave up 4 bases and J gave up 5 bases, with 11 bases separating them. The CDR3 protein is CSVGSDAYGYTF. CDR3 sequence (DNA): TGCAGCGTTGGTTCGGACGCGTATGGCTACACCTTC.

This chain connects TRBV5-4 to TRBJ1-1; D not resolved. The CDR3 is 15 residues long. Deletions cut 2 bases from V and 3 bases from J, with 14 bases between. Germline CDR1 reads SGHNT; CDR2 reads YYREEE (reference sequence). CDR3 nucleotide sequence: TGTGCCAGCAGCTTAAATCCTGGCCGGTACACTGAAGCTTTCTTT. Translation gives CASSLNPGRYTEAFF.

V gene TRBV5-5 combines with J gene TRBJ2-7; D may be TRBD1 or TRBD2 (5 bases each). The germline V and J ends were trimmed by 4 bases and 6 bases, with 14 bases remaining between them. This CDR3 contains 13 residues. Germline V lookup: CDR1 SGHKS, CDR2 YYEKEE (reference sequence). CDR3 sequence (DNA): TGTGCCAGCAGCGTTAGAGGGACGTCCGAGCAGTACTTC. It translates to CASSVRGTSEQYF.

The table lists this clonotype with many counts. The genes are TRBV12-3 or TRBV12-4 and TRBJ1-5, with 7 positions matching TRBD1. This CDR3 region has 14 residues. The junction had 2 bases not matched to a gene; V was cut back by 2 bases and J by 4 bases. CDR3 region: CASSLQGGNQPQHF. CDR3 coding DNA: TGTGCCAGCAGTTTACAGGGGGGTAATCAGCCCCAGCATTTT.

The chain is built from TRBV7-9 and TRBJ2-1; TRBD2 matches 10 bases. CDR1 and CDR2 (germline): SEHNR, FQNEAQ (reference sequence). Germline trimming cut 6 bases from V and 2 bases from J; bases unmatched to any gene: 7. There are 16 residues in the CDR3. The CDR3 region is CASSLILAGAYNEQFF. The CDR3 region has the DNA TGTGCCAGCAGTCTAATCCTAGCGGGAGCCTACAATGAGCAGTTCTTC.

This clonotype was seen a handful of times. Written as DNA, the CDR3 is TGCGCCAGCAGCCGAACTGGACAGGGGTCGTCCTACGAGCAGTACGTC. Its protein is CASSRTGQGSSYEQYV. The genes are TRBV4-1 and TRBJ2-7, with 9 positions matching TRBD1. After removal of 4 bases from V and 1 base from J, the junction contained 8 bases not matched to a gene. The germline gives CDR1 MGHRA, CDR2 YSYEKL. The CDR3 consists of 16 residues.

The chain carries TRBV7-8 and TRBJ2-1; 9 bases are a match to TRBD1. V trimming: 4 bases; J trimming: 8 bases; junction bases outside the gene matches: 9. Looked up from germline, CDR1 is SGHVS and CDR2 is FQNEAQ. There are 15 residues in the CDR3. The CDR3: CASSSTDRGLDEQFF. For the CDR3, the DNA is TGTGCCAGCAGCTCGACGGACAGGGGACTTGATGAGCAGTTCTTC.

This clonotype was detected only a few times. The CDR3 DNA follows: TGTGCCAGCAGTGGGCAGGGGAATTACGAGCAGTACGTC. Its translation: CASSGQGNYEQYV. This rearrangement joins TRBV2 to TRBJ2-7; D is perhaps TRBD1 (6 bases). V was trimmed by 4 bases and J by 4 bases, leaving 11 bases between them. The length of the CDR3 is 13 residues. CDR1 SNHLY and CDR2 FYNNEI come from the germline V gene.